These 15 T cell receptor beta chains were sequenced from one sample in a study of blood T cell repertoires in COVID-19. The method was immunoSEQ multiplex PCR; TCRdb's version includes in-frame clones alone and lacks a portion of them. The data show around 30,000 clones, 91% seen once. Sequenced sample: peripheral blood. The receptor source for this set is a human donor in a cohort sampled during active COVID-19.

The rearrangement uses TRBV6-6 and TRBJ2-7; 11 bases fit TRBD2. The CDR3 has 14 amino acids. Trimming cost V 4 bases and J 2 bases; bases outside gene matches: 1. Germline assignment: CDR1 MNHNY and CDR2 SVGAGI (reference sequence). CDR3: CASSSLAGAYEQYV. DNA for the CDR3: TGTGCCAGCAGTTCACTAGCGGGAGCCTACGAGCAGTACGTC.

The rearrangement links TRBV20-1 to TRBJ2-1, with TRBD1 matching 7 bases. Per the germline V gene, CDR1 is DFQATT and CDR2 is SNEGSKA (reference sequence). The CDR3 covers 10 residues. Trimming at V came to 1 base and at J to 12 bases, leaving 0 bases not matched to a gene. The CDR3 coding sequence is TGCAGTGCTAGAGGGGACAGGCAGTTCTTC. Translated: CSARGDRQFF.

V usage is TRBV19 and J usage is TRBJ2-5; perhaps TRBD1 as D (5 bases). The length of the CDR3 is 13 residues. V lost 3 bases, J lost 4 bases, and 9 bases lay in between. Germline values: CDR1 LNHDA, CDR2 SQIVND (reference sequence). CDR3 sequence: CASSMGQVETQYF. The CDR3 DNA reads as TGTGCCAGTAGTATGGGGCAGGTAGAGACCCAGTACTTC.

This clone occurred a few times. The V gene is TRBV2, the J gene TRBJ1-2; D may be TRBD1 (6 bases). The CDR3 has 13 amino acids. V lost 2 bases, J lost 7 bases, and 11 bases lay in between. The germline CDR1 and CDR2 sequences are SNHLY and FYNNEI. The CDR3 region is CASSEQGMSGYTF. CDR3 coding DNA: TGTGCCAGCAGTGAACAGGGGATGAGTGGCTACACCTTC. Complete variable domain (other parts from reference TRBV2 and TRBJ1-2): EPEVTQTPSHQVTQMGQEVILRCVPISNHLYFYWYRQILGQKVEFLVSFYNNEISEKSEIFDDQFSVERPDGSNFTLKIRSTKLEDSAMYFCASSEQGMSGYTFGSGTRLTVV.

The CDR3 spells CATSGGASDTQYF. The CDR3 region has the DNA TGTGCCACTAGCGGGGGGGCCTCAGATACGCAGTATTTT. The chain recombines TRBV19 with TRBJ2-3, with 12 bases fitting TRBD2. V lost 10 bases to trimming and J lost 4 bases; unmatched junction nucleotides: 3. This CDR3 region has 13 residues. Germline CDR1 and CDR2: LNHDA and SQIVND (reference sequence). The variable domain in full, with the rest retrieved from reference TRBV19 and TRBJ2-3, is DGGITQSPKYLFRKEGQNVTLSCEQNLNHDAMYWYRQDPGQGLRLIYYSQIVNDFQKGDIAEGYSVSREKKESFPLTVTSAQKNPTAFYLCATSGGASDTQYFGPGTRLTVL.

The chain couples TRBV9 to TRBJ1-1; D perhaps matches TRBD1 (6 bases). There are 13 residues in the CDR3. V was pared by 1 base and J by 6 bases, with 10 bases between. Germline CDR1 and CDR2: SGDLS and YYNGEE. CDR3 loop: CASSVTGGPEAFF. The CDR3 DNA reads TGTGCCAGCAGCGTAACGGGGGGCCCTGAAGCTTTCTTT.

The gene calls are TRBV9 and TRBJ1-3; possibly TRBD1 for D (6 bases). Germline assignment: CDR1 SGDLS and CDR2 YYNGEE. With 0 bases removed from V and 8 bases from J, the gap between germline ends came to 15 bases. The CDR3 runs to 15 residues. In DNA form, the CDR3 reads TGTGCCAGCAGCGTAGCGGGAGGGGGGAGAGACACCATATATTTT. Its protein is CASSVAGGGRDTIYF. Supplemented by reference TRBV9 and TRBJ1-3, the full variable domain reads DSGVTQTPKHLITATGQRVTLRCSPRSGDLSVYWYQQSLDQGLQFLIQYYNGEERAKGNILERFSAQQFPDLHSELNLSSLELGDSALYFCASSVAGGGRDTIYFGEGSWLTVV.

The rearrangement links TRBV19 to TRBJ1-2; TRBD1 matches 7 bases. CDR1 and CDR2 (germline): LNHDA, SQIVND (reference sequence). V lost 5 bases, J lost 2 bases, and 11 bases stayed unmatched. This CDR3 spans 16 amino acids. As DNA, the CDR3 is TGTGCCAGTAGTGTTGAGCGAGGGGGCGCGAACTATGGCTACACCTTC. Translation: CASSVERGGANYGYTF.

The chain is built from TRBV7-2 and TRBJ1-1; D not certain. Germline CDR1 SGHTA, CDR2 FQGNSA. Trimming pared 3 bases from V and 1 base from J, leaving 9 bases between. CDR3 length: 14 amino acids. The CDR3 DNA sequence: TGTGCCAGCAGCTTTGGGCTCGGGAACACTGAAGCTTTCTTT. It codes for CASSFGLGNTEAFF. Variable domain in full (rest from reference TRBV7-2 and TRBJ1-1): GAGVSQSPSNKVTEKGKDVELRCDPISGHTALYWYRQSLGQGLEFLIYFQGNSAPDKSGLPSDRFSAERTGGSVSTLTIQRTQQEDSAVYLCASSFGLGNTEAFFGQGTRLTVV.

The chain combines TRBV15 with TRBJ2-3, with TRBD1 matching over 8 bases. Germline V gene lookup returns CDR1 LNHNV and CDR2 YYDKDF (reference sequence). The CDR3 extends over 15 amino acids. V lost 8 bases, J lost 6 bases, and 13 bases stayed unmatched. As DNA, the CDR3 is TGTGCCACCCGACAGGGACAGGTGGGGACCGATACGCAGTATTTT. Encoded protein: CATRQGQVGTDTQYF.

The chain couples TRBV18 to TRBJ2-6, with D unresolved. The CDR3 runs to 19 residues. Germline V gene data show CDR1 as KGHSH and CDR2 as LQKENI. The V and J ends lost 2 bases and 0 bases respectively, with 17 bases between them. The CDR3 DNA reads TGTGCCAGCTCACCAGCCGTCGGGTCTCCTGGCTCTGGGGCCAACGTCCTGACTTTC. It encodes CASSPAVGSPGSGANVLTF. The variable domain in full, with the rest retrieved from reference TRBV18 and TRBJ2-6, is NAGVMQNPRHLVRRRGQEARLRCSPMKGHSHVYWYRQLPEEGLKFMVYLQKENIIDESGMPKERFSAEFPKEGPSILRIQQVVRGDSAAYFCASSPAVGSPGSGANVLTFGAGSRLTVL.

V and J are TRBV11-2 and TRBJ2-5, with 7 nucleotides matching TRBD2. This CDR3 is built from 12 residues. Looked up from germline, CDR1 is SGHAT and CDR2 is FQNNGV. Unmatched junction bases numbered 4, after V lost 2 bases and J lost 10 bases. The CDR3 spells CASSLLAEDQYF. CDR3 bases: TGTGCCAGCAGCTTACTAGCGGAGGACCAGTACTTC.

The chain combines TRBV11-3 with TRBJ2-1, with TRBD2 identical over 10 bases. V shed 1 base, J shed 4 bases, and the junction held 4 bases outside the gene matches. This CDR3 is built from 16 residues. CDR1 is SGHNT and CDR2 is YENEEA in the germline V gene. The CDR3 is CASSLAGAGGYNEQFF. The CDR3 coding sequence is TGTGCCAGCAGCTTAGCCGGAGCGGGAGGGTACAATGAGCAGTTCTTC.

The chain has TRBV11-2 and TRBJ2-7; no firm D call. Germline V gene data show CDR1 as SGHAT and CDR2 as FQNNGV. The CDR3 extends over 15 amino acids. Trimming removed 4 bases at V and 4 bases at J, with 17 bases between. CDR3 in DNA: TGTGCCAGCAGCTCCGATCTGGCTGCGGTTTACGAGCAGTACGTC. Protein: CASSSDLAAVYEQYV.

The genes are TRBV7-8 and TRBJ2-7, with TRBD1 identical over 10 bases. The CDR3 is 15 amino acids. Germline CDR1 SGHVS, CDR2 FQNEAQ. The ends lost 5 bases at V and 6 bases at J; junction bases unmatched: 10. In nucleotides, the CDR3 is TGTGCCAGCAGCCTCTCCCGCCGGGACAGGGGCGAGCAGTACGTC. Translated, it gives CASSLSRRDRGEQYV.